Presented here are 16 T cell receptor beta chains from one specimen sequenced in a study of T cell repertoires in aging, cancer and after chemotherapy (dated 2019 in TCRdb). Genomic DNA extracted from peripheral blood, rather than sorted cells or RNA, was used as the source for amplification of TCR beta rearrangements. TCRdb shows the sequencer as Illumina MiSeq. Using a mixed TRB-A/B primer pool, multiplex touch-down PCR amplified rearranged TRB sequences covering the V, D and J segments. The public reads were run again by TCRdb, first through fastp at Q25 and then through MiXCR, and only productive beta chains were kept. Entries are consolidated by CDR3 protein sequence, retaining the most common genes and DNA. Recorded for this sample are about 9,200 distinct CDR3 sequences; around a third of them occurred a single time. About 12% of the sample goes to the ten largest clones. Sequencing input: blood. The receptors here all came from a human donor in good health. The donor label of this sample is uncertain.

The V gene is TRBV18, the J gene TRBJ1-4; no firm D call. The V gene's germline CDR1 is KGHSH and CDR2 LQKENI. The CDR3 runs 15 residues. Trimming took 6 bases from V and 14 from J, leaving 25 bases between them. The CDR3 bases are TGTGCCAGCTCCTACCAACCAGATTTGTCGGTTGTCCTGTTTTTT. It encodes CASSYQPDLSVVLFF.

This chain connects TRBV5-6 to TRBJ1-5; maybe TRBD1 (6 bases). Germline V gives CDR1 SGHDT, CDR2 YYEEEE. The germline V and J ends were trimmed by 4 bases and 2 bases, with 7 bases remaining between them. The CDR3 consists of 13 residues. CDR3: CASSPGGNQPQHF. As DNA, the CDR3 is TGTGCCAGCAGCCCAGGGGGCAATCAGCCCCAGCATTTT.

The V call is TRBV7-2, the J call TRBJ1-2; D is unresolved. CDR3 length: 19 amino acids. Germline V CDR1 and CDR2: SGHTA, FQGNSA. Between the trimmed V and J ends, which lost 5 bases and 4 bases, there was a span of 29 bases. CDR3 protein: CASSPSGPGTAGLRYGYTF. As DNA, the CDR3 is TGTGCCAGCAGCCCGAGCGGGCCGGGTACGGCCGGGCTCCGCTATGGCTACACCTTC.

This clonotype was seen a handful of times. This chain uses TRBV5-1 with TRBJ2-5, with D maybe TRBD2 (7 bases). CDR3 length: 13 amino acids. Trimming cost V 7 bases and J 2 bases, with 12 bases left between them. The germline V gene encodes CDR1 SGHRS and CDR2 YFSETQ. The CDR3 region has the DNA TGCGCCAGCGCGGGGGCGGTACAAGAGACCCAGTACTTC. This sequence encodes CASAGAVQETQYF.

This clonotype is medium-sized within its sample. The chain couples TRBV6-5 to TRBJ2-7; D may be TRBD1 (6 bases). Germline V gene sequence: CDR1 MNHEY, CDR2 SVGAGI. V lost 4 bases, J lost 2 bases, and 12 bases lay in between. CDR3 length equals 14 residues. CDR3 DNA sequence: TGTGCCAGCAGTTTAGGGGGTTCGACCTACGAGCAGTACTTC. This translates into CASSLGGSTYEQYF.

V usage is TRBV12-3 or TRBV12-4 and J usage is TRBJ1-1; no clear D. The CDR3 is 13 residues long. V shed 6 bases and J shed 4 bases, with 12 bases lying between them. CDR3 amino acids: CASRGEFGTEAFF. DNA for the CDR3: TGTGCCAGCAGGGGAGAATTCGGCACTGAAGCTTTCTTT.

The chain has TRBV6-5 and TRBJ2-2; TRBD2 matches at 14 bases. J gave up 4 bases and V 6 bases, and 4 bases lay outside the gene matches. The CDR3 is 16 residues long. CDR1 and CDR2 (germline): MNHEY, SVGAGI. The CDR3 sequence is CASSPGLAGVTGELFF. In DNA, the CDR3 is TGTGCCAGCAGCCCGGGACTAGCGGGAGTCACCGGGGAGCTGTTTTTT.

V usage is TRBV7-2 and J usage is TRBJ2-2; either TRBD1 or TRBD2 may supply D (5 bases each). V gave up 0 bases and J gave up 7 bases, with 12 bases separating them. Germline CDR1 and CDR2: SGHTA and FQGNSA. The CDR3 spans 15 residues. The CDR3 DNA sequence: TGTGCCAGCAGCTTAGCGCTAAGAGGGGTCGGGGAGCTGTTTTTT. Translation: CASSLALRGVGELFF.

J is TRBJ1-1 and V is TRBV12-3 or TRBV12-4, with D unresolved. The CDR3 totals 13 residues. Between the trimmed V and J ends, which lost 3 bases and 3 bases, there was a span of 8 bases. The CDR3 DNA sequence: TGTGCCAGCAGTTTCGCGGGGTACACTGAAGCTTTCTTT. Translation: CASSFAGYTEAFF.

This chain uses TRBV12-3 or TRBV12-4 with TRBJ1-2; D unresolved. CDR3 size: 13 residues. The ends were cut back, 10 bases at V and 4 bases at J, with 16 bases in the middle. CDR3 loop: CATPDGQVYGYTF. The CDR3 region has the DNA TGTGCCACCCCAGACGGGCAGGTCTATGGCTACACCTTC.

This clonotype has more than one count but fewer than ten. The rearrangement uses TRBV20-1 and TRBJ2-7; weak D call: TRBD1 (6 bases). Trimming took 0 bases from V and 6 from J, leaving 18 bases between them. Germline V gene lookup returns CDR1 DFQATT and CDR2 SNEGSKA (reference sequence). This CDR3 is built from 15 residues. CDR3 in DNA: TGCAGTGCTAGAGATCCGGACAGATACAAATCCGAGCAGTACTTC. Amino acids: CSARDPDRYKSEQYF.

This clonotype has a handful of counts. The rearrangement uses TRBV6-1 and TRBJ1-6; a possible D gene is TRBD1 (5 bases). The V gene lost 5 bases and the J gene lost 10 bases, with 12 bases spanning the gap. CDR1 and CDR2 (germline): MNHNS, SASEGT. This CDR3 has 13 amino acids. CDR3 sequence reads: CASSYGGGSPLHF. In nucleotides, the CDR3 is TGTGCCAGCAGTTACGGGGGAGGGTCACCCCTCCACTTT.

This clonotype was counted only a few times. V is TRBV27 and J is TRBJ2-3; D uncertain. Trimming pared 3 bases from V and 3 bases from J, leaving 10 bases between. The CDR3 consists of 14 residues. Germline CDR1 reads MNHEY; CDR2 reads SMNVEV (reference sequence). The chain's CDR3 is CASSFGVRTDTQYF. DNA for the CDR3: TGTGCCAGCAGTTTTGGGGTTAGAACAGATACGCAGTATTTT.

Regarding this clonotype: The germline gene is not matched at one end of the junction; a read error may be the cause. This sequence joins TRBV5-4 and TRBJ2-2; 9 bases match TRBD1. Germline lookup yields CDR1 SGHNT and CDR2 YYREEE (reference sequence). The CDR3 sequence is 16 residues long. This CDR3 is CASSPGTGRVTGELFF. Written as DNA, the CDR3 is TGCGCCAGCAGCCCGGGGACAGGGAGGGTCACCGGGGAGCTGTTTTTT.

The CDR3, as DNA: TGTGCCAGCTCACCCCACCTTCGGGAGCCCCAGCATTTT. Protein product: CASSPHLREPQHF. The chain recombines TRBV18 with TRBJ1-5; D ambiguous. The V gene's germline CDR1 is KGHSH and CDR2 LQKENI. CDR3 length: 13 residues. Trimming took 3 bases from V and 8 from J, leaving 11 bases between them.

This clonotype was recorded a few times. The chain combines TRBV30 with TRBJ2-5; D not resolved. This CDR3 is built from 13 residues. V lost 4 bases, J lost 3 bases, and 12 bases lay in between. Germline V gene sequence: CDR1 GTSNPN, CDR2 SVGIG (reference sequence). The CDR3 nucleotides are TGTGCCTGGAAGGTGGCAGGCGAAGAGACCCAGTACTTC. Its translation is CAWKVAGEETQYF.